In this sample, the clone carrying this T cell receptor beta chain turned up many times. Construction of the TCRbeta library involved unique molecular identifiers. TCRdb processed the PCR reads anew with MiXCR; each CDR3 protein has one entry. The top ten hold around 4% of the sample, which has about 610,000 distinct CDR3 sequences, 10% seen once. The source of the sample is a study of T-cell reconstitution after alpha-beta-depleted transplantation in children. The clonotype was recovered from a human donor who donated a stem cell graft to a child with acute myeloid leukemia. Material: PBMCs from the stem cell graft donor, obtained from the stem cell graft.

The CDR3 DNA reads TGTGCCAGCAGCCAAGAGACAGGGGCGGACACTGAAGCTTTCTTT. This codes for CASSQETGADTEAFF. The gene calls are TRBV4-2 and TRBJ1-1, with TRBD1 identical over 8 bases. The CDR3 consists of 15 residues. V trimming: 0 bases; J trimming: 3 bases; junction bases outside the gene matches: 3. Germline V CDR1 and CDR2: LGHNA, YNFKEQ.